This section outlines one T cell receptor beta chain sequence together with its context. Its matching antigen is unknown. The data were taken from a study of cytomegalovirus exposure and HLA in healthy donors. Primers included in the PCR were 60 Vbeta and 13 Jbeta primers. Using immunoSEQ multiplex PCR, the repertoire was profiled, and TCRdb retains in-frame clones only, with some absent. This table holds fewer than 200,000 clones, roughly four fifths found once. Whole-study results and caveats: Later analysis placed DRB1 highest and HLA-C lowest in TCR association rates, which differed by HLA locus.

CDR3 size: 15 residues. With V trimmed by 4 bases and J by 5 bases, 8 bases remained unmatched. CDR1 is LNHDA, CDR2 SQIVND, per germline (reference sequence). The sequence derives from a man between 50 and 59 years old in good health and CMV-seronegative. The chain carries TRBV19 and TRBJ2-5, with TRBD2 matching 9 bases. The material sequenced was PBMCs. The CDR3 sequence is CASSTGLALGETQYF. CDR3 coding DNA: TGTGCCAGTAGTACTGGACTAGCGCTTGGGGAGACCCAGTACTTC.